These 24 T cell receptor beta chains originate from one sample sequenced in a study of shared clonotypes between healthy human individuals. The table came from immunoSEQ multiplex PCR; TCRdb's copy has only in-frame clones and leaves some out. The sample records over a million clones, roughly 74% being singletons. Sequencing was carried out using memory CD4+ T cells from PBMCs. Subset indicated: CD45RA-negative fraction. The origin of the receptors is a man younger than 30 in good health. Some clones in this sample may be carry-over from other donors' samples.

A remark on this clone: Just one base apart from a much larger clone, this may be a read error. V and J are TRBV4-3 and TRBJ1-5; the D gene is possibly TRBD1 (6 bases). This CDR3 is built from 15 residues. Trimming took off 2 bases at V and 7 bases at J, with 15 bases between the two ends. The V gene's germline CDR1 is LGHNA and CDR2 YSLEER. CDR3 amino acids: CASSQTLGGRQPQHF. The CDR3 DNA reads TGCGCCAGCAGCCAAACATTAGGGGGGAGGCAGCCCCAGCATTTT.

V is TRBV4-2 and J is TRBJ2-2; 9 bases match TRBD2. CDR3 length: 16 residues. In germline, CDR1 is LGHNA, CDR2 YNFKEQ. Trimming cost V 1 base and J 1 base; bases outside gene matches: 1. CDR3 sequence: CASSQGLAENTGELFF. CDR3 DNA: TGTGCCAGCAGCCAAGGACTAGCGGAGAACACCGGGGAGCTGTTTTTT.

The V and J genes are TRBV6-6 and TRBJ2-7; D is unresolved. The CDR3 length is 12 residues. Looked up from germline, CDR1 is MNHNY and CDR2 is SVGAGI (reference sequence). Trimming shortened V by 0 bases and J by 13 bases, and 13 bases separated the two germline ends. The CDR3 sequence is CASSYSGSVPYF. The DNA of the CDR3 is TGTGCCAGCAGTTACTCGGGTTCGGTCCCCTACTTC.

This clone came up a few times. The rearrangement links TRBV18 to TRBJ2-2; 7 positions agree with TRBD1. The CDR3 is 17 residues long. Germline V gene lookup returns CDR1 KGHSH and CDR2 LQKENI. V lost 6 bases, J lost 0 bases, and 10 bases stayed unmatched. The CDR3 coding sequence is TGTGCCAGCTCTGGGGGACAGCTTAATGCGAACACCGGGGAGCTGTTTTTT. Translation gives CASSGGQLNANTGELFF.

The V gene is TRBV28, the J gene TRBJ1-5, with TRBD1 as a possible D gene (6 bases). Trimming left V 6 bases short and J 5 bases short, with 26 bases between. Germline V lookup: CDR1 MDHEN, CDR2 SYDVKM. The CDR3 has 18 amino acids. The CDR3 protein is CASRMRQGRKFGDQPQHF. Written as DNA, the CDR3 is TGTGCCAGCAGGATGAGGCAGGGGAGGAAATTTGGGGATCAGCCCCAGCATTTT.

V usage is TRBV7-7 and J usage is TRBJ1-5; D remains ambiguous. Trimming left V 1 base short and J 4 bases short, with 5 bases between. CDR1 is SSHAT and CDR2 is FNYEAQ in the germline V gene (reference sequence). The CDR3 contains 13 residues. CDR3 nucleotides: TGTGCCAGCAGCTTAGGGGAGAATCAGCCCCAGCATTTT. It specifies CASSLGENQPQHF.

V usage is TRBV28 and J usage is TRBJ1-2; tentatively, D is TRBD1 (6 bases). Deletions cut 5 bases from V and 4 bases from J, with 14 bases between. This CDR3 comprises 14 residues. Germline CDR1 and CDR2: MDHEN and SYDVKM. CDR3 region: CASSQSMDSYGYTF. The CDR3 nucleotides read TGTGCCAGCAGTCAATCTATGGACAGCTATGGCTACACCTTC.

The chain has TRBV4-2 and TRBJ2-1; D unclear. Germline CDR1 and CDR2: LGHNA and YNFKEQ. V gave up 3 bases and J gave up 5 bases, with 14 bases separating them. This CDR3 is built from 15 residues. CDR3 DNA sequence: TGTGCCAGCAGCCAGGATCCGGGCGTTCACAATGAGCAGTTCTTC. This translates into CASSQDPGVHNEQFF.

This clone appeared once. V is TRBV20-1 and J is TRBJ1-2; D remains ambiguous. Per germline, CDR1 DFQATT and CDR2 SNEGSKA (reference sequence). This CDR3 is built from 10 residues. The germline V and J ends were trimmed by 3 bases and 7 bases, with 6 bases remaining between them. DNA of the CDR3: TGCAGTGCTAGTGAGGTTGGCTACACCTTC. Its translation is CSASEVGYTF.

V and J are TRBV5-1 and TRBJ1-1, with 9 bases identical to TRBD1. The V segment lost 3 bases and the J segment 5 bases; nucleotides outside the gene matches: 14. Germline assignment: CDR1 SGHRS and CDR2 YFSETQ. This CDR3 contains 17 residues. Here the CDR3 DNA reads TGCGCCAGCAGCTCCTCCGTAGGGACAGGGACAACAACTGAAGCTTTCTTT. It specifies CASSSSVGTGTTTEAFF.

This chain uses TRBV7-9 with TRBJ2-3, with 10 bases aligning to TRBD2. The CDR3 has 16 amino acids. With 5 bases clipped from V and 1 base from J, the junction kept 6 bases outside the gene matches. Germline CDR1 is SEHNR and CDR2 is FQNEAQ (reference sequence). The CDR3 DNA sequence: TGTGCCAGCAGCCGGGTGCTAGCGGGAGGCACAGATACGCAGTATTTT. Its protein is CASSRVLAGGTDTQYF. Filled out from reference TRBV7-9 and TRBJ2-3, the complete variable domain reads DTGVSQNPRHKITKRGQNVTFRCDPISEHNRLYWYRQTLGQGPEFLTYFQNEAQLEKSRLLSDRFSAERPKGSFSTLEIQRTEQGDSAMYLCASSRVLAGGTDTQYFGPGTRLTVL.

Remarks on this clone: Since a much larger clone is just one base distant, this may be a read error. Other nucleotide sequences in the sample specify the same CDR3. The chain uses TRBV28 and TRBJ2-3, with D hard to call. V dropped 6 bases and J dropped 2 bases, with 3 bases sitting between them. The CDR3 totals 11 residues. Germline loops: CDR1 MDHEN, CDR2 SYDVKM. CDR3 nucleotides: TGTGCCAGCAGAACCACAGATACGCAGTATTTT. Protein: CASRTTDTQYF.

This chain uses TRBV6-5 with TRBJ1-5, with a weak D call TRBD1 (5 bases). The CDR3 sequence is 14 residues long. Germline V CDR1 and CDR2: MNHEY, SVGAGI. V dropped 2 bases and J dropped 2 bases, with 7 bases sitting between them. The CDR3 bases are TGTGCCAGCAGTTACACAGGCGGCAATCAGCCCCAGCATTTT. This sequence encodes CASSYTGGNQPQHF.

This clone was seen just once. The chain couples TRBV28 to TRBJ2-1; D may correspond to TRBD1 or TRBD2 (5 bases each). Trimming left V 10 bases short and J 5 bases short, with 21 bases between. Germline CDR1 and CDR2: MDHEN and SYDVKM. This CDR3 has 15 amino acids. CDR3 loop: CATYSSPGRNNEQFF. CDR3 sequence (DNA): TGTGCCACCTATTCCTCTCCGGGACGGAACAATGAGCAGTTCTTC.

The chain is built from TRBV11-1 and TRBJ2-2; 11 bases agree with TRBD1. Looked up from germline, CDR1 is SGHAT and CDR2 is FQDESV (reference sequence). The length of the CDR3 is 17 residues. The ends lost 5 bases at V and 3 bases at J; junction bases unmatched: 8. CDR3 loop: CASSQAWGQGDTGELFF. The CDR3 DNA reads TGTGCCAGCAGCCAAGCCTGGGGACAGGGGGACACCGGGGAGCTGTTTTTT.

This clone has just a few counts. CDR3 protein: CASSLRYARDYTF. Written as DNA, the CDR3 is TGTGCCAGCAGTTTAAGGTATGCGCGGGACTACACCTTC. V and J are TRBV28 and TRBJ1-2; D ambiguous. CDR1 is MDHEN and CDR2 is SYDVKM in the germline V gene. This CDR3 comprises 13 residues. The V gene lost 2 bases and the J gene lost 10 bases, with 14 bases spanning the gap.

The chain has TRBV5-1 and TRBJ1-4; D uncertain. Germline V gives CDR1 SGHRS, CDR2 YFSETQ. This CDR3 spans 14 amino acids. The V gene lost 5 bases and the J gene lost 4 bases, with 12 bases spanning the gap. CDR3 in amino acids: CASRFEDLNEKLFF. For the CDR3, the DNA is TGCGCCAGCAGGTTCGAGGACCTTAATGAAAAACTGTTTTTT.

This chain links TRBV9 with TRBJ2-1; 9 bases agree with TRBD2. CDR3 length equals 16 residues. Per the germline V gene, CDR1 is SGDLS and CDR2 is YYNGEE. The V segment lost 1 base and the J segment 7 bases; nucleotides outside the gene matches: 9. The CDR3, as DNA: TGTGCCAGCAGCGTAAGGAGTAGCGGGAGCTTTAATGAGCAGTTCTTC. Protein sequence: CASSVRSSGSFNEQFF.

This chain connects TRBV7-8 to TRBJ2-1; 8 bases are shared with TRBD1. The germline CDR1 and CDR2 sequences are SGHVS and FQNEAQ. This CDR3 is built from 16 residues. The ends lost 5 bases at V and 2 bases at J; junction bases unmatched: 8. CDR3 loop: CASSQRQGSAYNEQFF. CDR3 coding DNA: TGTGCCAGCAGCCAAAGACAGGGGTCTGCCTACAATGAGCAGTTCTTC.

The chain employs TRBV4-2 and TRBJ2-3; D is perhaps TRBD2 (6 bases). V shed 2 bases and J shed 1 base, with 10 bases lying between them. Germline CDR1 LGHNA, CDR2 YNFKEQ. The CDR3 is made up of 15 amino acids. The CDR3 is CASSQLLARTDTQYF. The CDR3 DNA reads as TGTGCCAGCAGCCAACTGCTAGCGCGCACAGATACGCAGTATTTT.

V and J are TRBV19 and TRBJ2-2, with 8 nucleotides matching TRBD2. The CDR3 runs 17 residues. V shed 4 bases, J shed 0 bases, and the junction held 7 bases outside the gene matches. Looked up from germline, CDR1 is LNHDA and CDR2 is SQIVND (reference sequence). The CDR3 DNA follows: TGTGCCAGTAGTAGACTCCCGGGACTAGCGAACACCGGGGAGCTGTTTTTT. This encodes CASSRLPGLANTGELFF.

The chain recombines TRBV5-1 with TRBJ2-6, with D hard to call. V shed 0 bases and J shed 0 bases, with 4 bases lying between them. Per germline, CDR1 SGHRS and CDR2 YFSETQ. The CDR3 extends over 15 amino acids. The CDR3 sequence is CASSLDLSGANVLTF. The DNA for the CDR3 is TGCGCCAGCAGCTTGGACCTCTCTGGGGCCAACGTCCTGACTTTC.

The chain has TRBV5-1 and TRBJ1-1, with D perhaps TRBD1 (6 bases). The CDR3 runs 15 residues. Germline V CDR1 and CDR2: SGHRS, YFSETQ. Trimming took 2 bases from V and 3 from J, leaving 14 bases between them. CDR3 loop: CASSFNTGSDTEAFF. The CDR3 region has the DNA TGCGCCAGCAGCTTCAACACAGGGTCTGACACTGAAGCTTTCTTT. Full variable domain (missing parts from reference TRBV5-1 and TRBJ1-1): KAGVTQTPRYLIKTRGQQVTLSCSPISGHRSVSWYQQTPGQGLQFLFEYFSETQRNKGNFPGRFSGRQFSNSRSEMNVSTLELGDSALYLCASSFNTGSDTEAFFGQGTRLTVV.

CDR3 sequence: CASSQGQGQETQYF. The CDR3 DNA follows: TGTGCCAGCTCACAAGGACAGGGTCAAGAGACCCAGTACTTC. The gene calls are TRBV18 and TRBJ2-5, with TRBD1 identical over 8 bases. V shed 4 bases and J 2 bases; nucleotides not matched to a gene: 3. Germline CDR1 KGHSH, CDR2 LQKENI. The CDR3 is 14 residues long.